One sample yielded the 24 T cell receptor beta chains listed below, sequenced in a study of blood T cell repertoires in COVID-19. Using immunoSEQ multiplex PCR, the repertoire was profiled, and TCRdb retains in-frame clones only, with some absent. The repertoire includes 150,000 to 200,000 clones, about 91% of them detected once, and roughly 2.4% sits in the top ten. Sequencing was carried out using PBMCs or T cells enriched from blood (not recorded which). Receptors were obtained from a woman in her 40s with acute COVID-19.

The rearrangement joins TRBV11-2 to TRBJ2-1, with D possibly matching TRBD2 (6 bases). The V and J ends lost 6 bases and 5 bases respectively, with 11 bases between them. Germline V gene lookup returns CDR1 SGHAT and CDR2 FQNNGV. CDR3 length: 13 amino acids. Here the CDR3 reads CASRLDYDNEQFF. The CDR3 DNA is TGTGCCAGCAGATTGGACTATGACAATGAGCAGTTCTTC.

The genes are TRBV29-1 and TRBJ2-1; 14 nucleotides align to TRBD2. The J segment lost 0 bases and the V segment lost 3 bases, leaving 4 bases of the junction unmatched. This CDR3 comprises 17 residues. Germline V gene lookup returns CDR1 SQVTM and CDR2 ANQGSEA. The CDR3: CSVEGLAGALSYNEQFF. The CDR3 bases are TGCAGCGTTGAGGGACTAGCGGGAGCCCTCTCCTACAATGAGCAGTTCTTC.

The chain's CDR3 is CASSQDFRQVGPKQPQHF. In nucleotides, the CDR3 is TGCGCCAGCAGCCAAGATTTTCGACAGGTTGGCCCCAAACAGCCCCAGCATTTT. V gene TRBV4-1 combines with J gene TRBJ1-5; TRBD1 might be the D (6 bases). The germline gives CDR1 MGHRA, CDR2 YSYEKL. This CDR3 contains 18 residues. V lost 0 bases, J lost 7 bases, and 22 bases lay in between.

The chain uses TRBV19 and TRBJ1-4, with D maybe TRBD1 (5 bases). Germline CDR1 reads LNHDA; CDR2 reads SQIVND (reference sequence). The length of the CDR3 is 12 residues. V was cut by 7 bases and J by 5 bases, with 8 bases left in between. In DNA, the CDR3 is TGTGCCAGTAACAGGAGAAATGAAAAACTGTTTTTT. It encodes CASNRRNEKLFF.

This chain links TRBV9 with TRBJ2-5; D not resolved. The germline V gene has CDR1 SGDLS and CDR2 YYNGEE. The CDR3 extends over 13 amino acids. V was shortened by 0 bases and J by 5 bases, with 8 bases between the two germline ends. Here the CDR3 DNA reads TGTGCCAGCAGCGTAGTCCCCCAGGAGACCCAGTACTTC. It yields the protein CASSVVPQETQYF.

This chain joins TRBV11-2 and TRBJ2-5; 10 nucleotides match TRBD2. Germline V gives CDR1 SGHAT, CDR2 FQNNGV. The trim removed 5 bases at V and 1 base at J, leaving 16 bases unmatched. The CDR3 runs to 19 residues. CDR3 amino acids: CASSPNSGGPGRSQETQYF. The CDR3 coding sequence is TGTGCCAGCAGCCCTAATAGCGGGGGGCCTGGTAGAAGCCAAGAGACCCAGTACTTC.

The rearrangement links TRBV19 to TRBJ1-2, with D possibly being TRBD1 (5 bases). The germline V gene encodes CDR1 LNHDA and CDR2 SQIVND (reference sequence). There are 10 residues in the CDR3. Trimming removed 6 bases from V and 6 bases from J, with 5 bases in between. CDR3 in amino acids: CASRQDGYTF. Written as DNA, the CDR3 is TGTGCCAGTAGACAGGATGGCTACACCTTC.

The rearrangement uses TRBV9 and TRBJ2-3, with 15 bases fitting TRBD2. V lost 0 bases, J lost 6 bases, and 2 bases stayed unmatched. Germline lookup yields CDR1 SGDLS and CDR2 YYNGEE. This CDR3 contains 16 residues. The CDR3 region is CASSVEGTSGGDTQYF. CDR3 in DNA: TGTGCCAGCAGCGTAGAAGGGACTAGCGGGGGGGATACGCAGTATTTT. Using reference TRBV9 and TRBJ2-3 for the parts outside the CDR3, the full variable domain is DSGVTQTPKHLITATGQRVTLRCSPRSGDLSVYWYQQSLDQGLQFLIQYYNGEERAKGNILERFSAQQFPDLHSELNLSSLELGDSALYFCASSVEGTSGGDTQYFGPGTRLTVL.

This chain joins TRBV2 and TRBJ2-3, with D unresolved. V was clipped by 7 bases and J by 4 bases, with 12 bases between them. The CDR3 covers 13 residues. Germline V lookup: CDR1 SNHLY, CDR2 FYNNEI. The CDR3 loop reads CASNNAGSDTQYF. CDR3 coding DNA: TGTGCCAGCAATAACGCAGGTTCAGATACGCAGTATTTT.

J is TRBJ2-4 and V is TRBV4-1, with 7 bases aligning to TRBD2. CDR3 length: 15 amino acids. Germline V gene lookup returns CDR1 MGHRA and CDR2 YSYEKL. With 0 bases clipped from V and 4 bases from J, the junction kept 3 bases outside the gene matches. CDR3 in amino acids: CASSQDPSGKNIQYF. For the CDR3, the DNA is TGCGCCAGCAGCCAAGACCCTAGCGGAAAAAACATTCAGTACTTC.

CDR3 sequence (DNA): TGTGCCAGTCTGGGACAGGCGCAAGAGACCCAGTACTTC. Translation: CASLGQAQETQYF. V gene TRBV2 combines with J gene TRBJ2-5; 8 bases match TRBD1. The CDR3 consists of 13 residues. CDR1 and CDR2 from the germline V gene are SNHLY and FYNNEI. The V and J ends lost 9 bases and 2 bases, in that order; junction bases with no gene match: 5.

The sample holds a few counts of this clone. This rearrangement joins TRBV27 to TRBJ2-7, with D perhaps matching TRBD1 (5 bases). The CDR3 is 15 residues long. Germline assignment: CDR1 MNHEY and CDR2 SMNVEV (reference sequence). The ends were cut back, 5 bases at V and 5 bases at J, with 19 bases in the middle. CDR3 amino acids: CASSPAGPLLHEQYF. Written as DNA, the CDR3 is TGTGCCAGCAGTCCCGCAGGGCCTCTTCTCCACGAGCAGTACTTC.

The genes are TRBV27 and TRBJ2-2, with 13 bases lining up with TRBD2. Unmatched junction bases numbered 10, after V lost 5 bases and J lost 4 bases. Per the germline V gene, CDR1 is MNHEY and CDR2 is SMNVEV (reference sequence). The CDR3 is made up of 18 amino acids. The CDR3 region is CASSPTSGRALVTGELFF. CDR3 sequence (DNA): TGTGCCAGCAGTCCCACTAGCGGGAGGGCCTTGGTCACCGGGGAGCTGTTTTTT.

In its sample, this clone was seen a few times. This chain links TRBV7-9 with TRBJ2-7, with TRBD2 matching over 9 bases. Germline assignment: CDR1 SEHNR and CDR2 FQNEAQ (reference sequence). This CDR3 has 15 residues. Losses at the gene ends were 2 bases for V and 4 bases for J; bases not matched to a gene: 6. The CDR3 sequence: CASSLLRAGGYEQYF. The CDR3 nucleotides read TGTGCCAGCAGCTTACTAAGAGCGGGAGGTTACGAGCAGTACTTC.

The CDR3 DNA reads as TGTGCCAGCAGCGGGGCATCGGAGACCCAGTACTTC. It translates to CASSGASETQYF. The chain links TRBV5-6 to TRBJ2-5; D may be TRBD1 (5 bases). The CDR3 is made up of 12 amino acids. CDR1 is SGHDT, CDR2 YYEEEE, per germline. The V and J ends lost 4 bases and 5 bases respectively, with 9 bases between them.

This chain uses TRBV11-2 with TRBJ2-4, with 11 bases that match TRBD2. V dropped 5 bases and J dropped 4; count of bases not matched to a gene: 4. Germline CDR1 is SGHAT and CDR2 is FQNNGV. The CDR3 runs 15 residues. The CDR3 here is CASSPTSGGKNIQYF. CDR3 DNA: TGTGCCAGCAGCCCCACTAGCGGGGGAAAAAACATTCAGTACTTC.

This chain uses TRBV6-2 or TRBV6-3 with TRBJ2-3; no clear D gene. This CDR3 is built from 14 residues. V dropped 2 bases and J dropped 0 bases, with 6 bases sitting between them. CDR1 and CDR2 (germline): MNHEY, SVGEGT. The CDR3: CASSYAASTDTQYF. The CDR3 region has the DNA TGTGCCAGCAGTTACGCGGCTAGCACAGATACGCAGTATTTT.

The chain uses TRBV7-5 and TRBJ2-5; TRBD2 reflects the table's D call only, with no check against the DNA. TRBV7-5 is marked as a pseudogene. There are 16 residues in the CDR3. Here the CDR3 DNA reads TGTGTCAGAAGCCATGGGACTAGCGGGGGGCGGGAGACCCAGTACTTC. This translates into CVRSHGTSGGRETQYF.

The chain couples TRBV4-2 to TRBJ1-2; TRBD1 is a possible D gene (6 bases). The CDR3 totals 16 residues. CDR1 and CDR2 from the germline V gene are LGHNA and YNFKEQ. Trimming shortened V by 0 bases and J by 6 bases, and 17 bases separated the two germline ends. CDR3 in amino acids: CASSQDFLAGENGYTF. The CDR3 nucleotides are TGTGCCAGCAGCCAAGATTTCCTGGCAGGGGAAAATGGCTACACCTTC.

This clone was seen only once. CDR3 DNA sequence: TGTGCCAGCAAACCCCGGGACTTAGCTAACTATGGCTACACCTTC. Its translation: CASKPRDLANYGYTF. The J gene is TRBJ1-2, the V gene TRBV27, with D perhaps TRBD1 (5 bases). V lost 7 bases and J lost 0, with 15 bases in between. CDR1 MNHEY and CDR2 SMNVEV come from the germline V gene (reference sequence). The CDR3 runs to 15 residues.

The rearrangement links TRBV19 to TRBJ2-3; maybe TRBD2 (5 bases). Germline CDR1 is LNHDA and CDR2 is SQIVND (reference sequence). There are 18 residues in the CDR3. V lost 6 bases and J lost 0, with 22 bases in between. CDR3 DNA sequence: TGTGCCAGTAGCGCCAACAAATCGGGCCAGCGGAGCACAGATACGCAGTATTTT. This translates into CASSANKSGQRSTDTQYF.

The rearrangement uses TRBV27 and TRBJ1-6, with 10 bases lining up with TRBD1. The CDR3 runs to 15 residues. The junction had 1 base not matched to a gene; V was cut back by 2 bases and J by 6 bases. The germline CDR1 and CDR2 sequences are MNHEY and SMNVEV (reference sequence). CDR3 nucleotide sequence: TGTGCCAGCAGTTTACGGGACAGGGGTAATTCACCCCTCCACTTT. This translates into CASSLRDRGNSPLHF.

The chain couples TRBV5-1 to TRBJ2-7, with a tentative D call TRBD1 (5 bases). The CDR3 is 15 amino acids. Trimming stripped 0 bases from V and 4 bases from J, with 14 bases between. Germline V lookup: CDR1 SGHRS, CDR2 YFSETQ. CDR3 bases: TGCGCCAGCAGCTTGGAAGGCGCAGGGATTTACGAGCAGTACTTC. It translates to CASSLEGAGIYEQYF.

The chain has TRBV13 and TRBJ1-4, with TRBD1 matching over 8 bases. CDR3 length equals 16 residues. Trimming at V came to 5 bases and at J to 5 bases, leaving 10 bases not matched to a gene. The germline CDR1 and CDR2 sequences are PRHDT and FYEKMQ (reference sequence). For the CDR3, the DNA is TGTGCCAGCAGCGCCCGGCCGGGACAGGAGAATGAAAAACTGTTTTTT. Translated, it gives CASSARPGQENEKLFF. The full variable domain, completed using reference TRBV13 and TRBJ1-4, is AAGVIQSPRHLIKEKRETATLKCYPIPRHDTVYWYQQGPGQDPQFLISFYEKMQSDKGSIPDRFSAQQFSDYHSELNMSSLELGDSALYFCASSARPGQENEKLFFGSGTQLSVL.